The 5 T cell receptor beta chains below were found in one sample sequenced in a study of T and B cells in COVID-19 patients. BIOMED2 TRB-A/B primer pools were used in multiplex TRB PCR. TCRdb processed the multiplex PCR reads anew with MiXCR; each CDR3 protein has one entry. The repertoire holds around 19,000 distinct CDR3 sequences, roughly 36% seen once, with 16% in the top ten. Each TRB amplification used roughly 230-550 ng of genomic DNA from blood. The specimen was blood. These receptor sequences come from a human donor with active COVID-19.

Here the CDR3 DNA reads TGCAGTGCCTCCACAGGGAATGTTAACTATGGCTACACCTTC. Amino acid sequence: CSASTGNVNYGYTF. This chain connects TRBV20-1 to TRBJ1-2, with D tentatively TRBD1 (6 bases). Germline V CDR1 and CDR2: DFQATT, SNEGSKA (reference sequence). V shed 6 bases and J shed 1 base, with 15 bases lying between them. The CDR3 loop spans 14 amino acids.

J is TRBJ1-4 and V is TRBV6-2 or TRBV6-3, with D hard to call. CDR3 size: 16 residues. The germline V and J ends were trimmed by 0 bases and 0 bases, with 8 bases remaining between them. Germline lookup yields CDR1 MNHEY and CDR2 SVGEGT. For the CDR3, the DNA is TGTGCCAGCAGTTACTCGATAGTTACAACTAATGAAAAACTGTTTTTT. Residues: CASSYSIVTTNEKLFF.

V gene TRBV7-2 combines with J gene TRBJ2-3; no clear D gene. CDR3 length: 13 residues. V lost 5 bases and J 2 bases, leaving 8 bases between the germline ends. The germline gives CDR1 SGHTA, CDR2 FQGNSA. CDR3 protein: CASSRPSTDTQYF. DNA of the CDR3: TGTGCCAGCAGCCGACCCTCCACAGATACGCAGTATTTT.

This sequence joins TRBV27 and TRBJ1-3; 8 bases map to TRBD1. From germline, CDR1 is MNHEY and CDR2 SMNVEV (reference sequence). V lost 2 bases, J lost 0 bases, and 9 bases stayed unmatched. The CDR3 contains 18 residues. For the CDR3, the DNA is TGTGCCAGCAGTTTAGGCGACAGGGGCTTATTCTCTGGAAACACCATATATTTT. Amino acid sequence: CASSLGDRGLFSGNTIYF.

In this sample, this clonotype turned up a few times. V usage is TRBV10-2 and J usage is TRBJ2-7, with D unresolved. The CDR3 runs to 11 residues. Trimming removed 4 bases from V and 7 bases from J, with 8 bases in between. The germline V gene has CDR1 WSHSY and CDR2 SAAADI. CDR3 DNA: TGCGCCAGCAGTGTCTCTGGGGAGCAGTACGTC. As protein: CASSVSGEQYV.